The next 26 T cell receptor beta chains were all read from a single sample in a study of shared clonotypes between healthy human individuals. The table came from immunoSEQ multiplex PCR; TCRdb's copy has only in-frame clones and leaves some out. Of roughly 490,000 clones in the sample, about 82% were seen once. The sequencing input was PBMCs. Source of these receptors: a woman aged 40 to 50 in good health. Some clones in this sample may be carry-over from other donors' samples.

CDR3 sequence (DNA): TGTGCCAGTCGCCTAGGGACAGAGACACACTATGGCTACACCTTC. Its protein is CASRLGTETHYGYTF. The chain combines TRBV6-6 with TRBJ1-2; 7 nucleotides match TRBD1. Per germline, CDR1 MNHNY and CDR2 SVGAGI (reference sequence). V lost 9 bases, J lost 3 bases, and 13 bases stayed unmatched. CDR3 length equals 15 residues.

V and J are TRBV18 and TRBJ1-3; D gene unclear. This CDR3 has 16 amino acids. Between the trimmed V and J ends, which lost 3 bases and 0 bases, there was a span of 12 bases. Germline V gives CDR1 KGHSH, CDR2 LQKENI. In nucleotides, the CDR3 is TGTGCCAGCTCACCGGGCCTCCTGAACTCTGGAAACACCATATATTTT. It translates to CASSPGLLNSGNTIYF.

The chain combines TRBV30 with TRBJ1-2; D ambiguous. Germline values: CDR1 GTSNPN, CDR2 SVGIG (reference sequence). V dropped 1 base and J dropped 3 bases, with 15 bases sitting between them. This CDR3 spans 15 amino acids. The CDR3 region is CAWSEARNKDYGYTF. The CDR3 bases are TGTGCCTGGAGTGAGGCCAGGAACAAGGACTATGGCTACACCTTC.

Points on this clone: This sequence may be a read error, since a much larger clone differs from it by one base. The chain uses TRBV6-6 and TRBJ2-7; 10 nucleotides match TRBD1. The CDR3 sequence is 15 residues long. Per the germline V gene, CDR1 is MNHNY and CDR2 is SVGAGI (reference sequence). Written as DNA, the CDR3 is TGTGCCGGCAGCATCAGGACAGGGGGGCGCTACGAGCAGTACTTC. It encodes CAGSIRTGGRYEQYF.

This clone has at least ten counts. The identical CDR3 is also encoded by other nucleotide sequences in the sample. This sequence joins TRBV5-6 and TRBJ1-1; TRBD1 matches at 9 bases. V was clipped by 2 bases and J by 5 bases; unmatched bases: 7. Per germline, CDR1 SGHDT and CDR2 YYEEEE. The CDR3 has 15 amino acids. The CDR3 DNA reads TGTGCCAGCAGCTTATTACAGGGGGCTGGGACTGAAGCTTTCTTT. Residues: CASSLLQGAGTEAFF.

For this clone: This could be a read error, since a much larger clone is one nucleotide away. CDR3 DNA sequence: TGTGCCAGCAGTCTTCGATCTAGCGGGAGGGGACGACATAACGAGCAGTACTTC. Translated: CASSLRSSGRGRHNEQYF. The gene calls are TRBV28 and TRBJ2-5; 12 bases are a match to TRBD2. The J call may not be correct, given that the DNA end is closer to TRBJ2-7. The germline CDR1 and CDR2 sequences are MDHEN and SYDVKM. The CDR3 totals 18 residues.

This chain joins TRBV6-1 and TRBJ1-5, with no clear D. The CDR3 is 15 amino acids. CDR1 is MNHNS, CDR2 SASEGT, per germline. V gave up 2 bases and J gave up 2 bases, with 10 bases separating them. As DNA, the CDR3 is TGTGCCAGCAGTGAATACGGAGAGGGCAATCAGCCCCAGCATTTT. This encodes CASSEYGEGNQPQHF.

This clone appeared a few times. The rearrangement joins TRBV15 to TRBJ2-1; D gene unclear. V was shortened by 8 bases and J by 2 bases, with 13 bases between the two germline ends. The CDR3 has 14 amino acids. Germline-derived CDR1 and CDR2 are LNHNV and YYDKDF (reference sequence). Here the CDR3 reads CATEASSPYNEQFF. Here the CDR3 DNA reads TGTGCCACCGAAGCGTCAAGCCCCTACAATGAGCAGTTCTTC.

The gene calls are TRBV15 and TRBJ1-5; D perhaps matches TRBD1 (5 bases). The CDR3 consists of 14 residues. The germline V gene has CDR1 LNHNV and CDR2 YYDKDF (reference sequence). V was pared by 5 bases and J by 7 bases, with 15 bases between. CDR3 residues: CATSEWQGEQPQHF. The CDR3 DNA sequence: TGTGCCACCAGCGAGTGGCAGGGAGAACAGCCCCAGCATTTT.

V is TRBV5-4 and J is TRBJ2-5; tentative D call: TRBD2 (5 bases). Germline lookup yields CDR1 SGHNT and CDR2 YYREEE (reference sequence). The CDR3 consists of 13 residues. Trimming removed 2 bases from V and 5 bases from J, with 10 bases in between. The CDR3 here is CASSFRGMETQYF. The CDR3 DNA is TGTGCCAGCAGCTTCCGGGGTATGGAGACCCAGTACTTC.

V usage is TRBV4-3 and J usage is TRBJ2-3; TRBD2 agrees at 12 bases. Germline V gene sequence: CDR1 LGHNA, CDR2 YSLEER. This CDR3 has 17 residues. The junction had 5 bases not matched to a gene; V was cut back by 0 bases and J by 4 bases. In DNA, the CDR3 is TGCGCCAGCAGCCAAGATCCGGCTAGCGGGAGGGCAGATACGCAGTATTTT. The encoded protein is CASSQDPASGRADTQYF.

The table lists this clone with a few counts. This chain uses TRBV4-3 with TRBJ2-1, with D unclear. Germline lookup yields CDR1 LGHNA and CDR2 YSLEER. The CDR3 has 13 amino acids. The ends were cut back, 2 bases at V and 4 bases at J, with 6 bases in the middle. CDR3 residues: CASSQTLYNEQFF. The CDR3 region has the DNA TGCGCCAGCAGCCAAACATTGTACAATGAGCAGTTCTTC.

The chain has TRBV18 and TRBJ1-1; 8 bases map to TRBD1. The CDR3 runs 13 residues. Germline V gives CDR1 KGHSH, CDR2 LQKENI. Trimming took 6 bases from V and 3 from J; bases not matched to a gene: 3. For the CDR3, the DNA is TGTGCCAGCTCTCCGGACAGGGACACTGAAGCTTTCTTT. Residues: CASSPDRDTEAFF.

This clone showed up just once. A read error may explain this, as a much larger clone is one base away. V gene TRBV30 combines with J gene TRBJ1-2, with 9 nucleotides matching TRBD1. The germline gives CDR1 GTSNPN, CDR2 SVGIG (reference sequence). The CDR3 covers 15 residues. With 4 bases clipped from V and 7 bases from J, the junction kept 13 bases outside the gene matches. Here the CDR3 reads CAWNVPGQGAGGYTF. As DNA, the CDR3 is TGTGCCTGGAACGTCCCGGGACAGGGCGCAGGTGGCTACACCTTC.

CDR3 in DNA: TGTGCCAGCAGCGTTAAGGGCCAGGGTCACGAGACCCAGTACTTC. Translated, it gives CASSVKGQGHETQYF. V and J are TRBV9 and TRBJ2-5; TRBD1 is a possible D gene (5 bases). The CDR3 runs 15 residues. Germline lookup yields CDR1 SGDLS and CDR2 YYNGEE. Trimming took off 2 bases at V and 5 bases at J, with 16 bases between the two ends.

This clone was detected once. This sequence joins TRBV10-3 and TRBJ2-3; the match to TRBD1 covers 11 bases. This CDR3 comprises 16 residues. Germline assignment: CDR1 ENHRY and CDR2 SYGVKD. V gave up 3 bases and J gave up 7 bases; unmatched junction bases: 9. The CDR3 DNA follows: TGTGCCATCAGTGACCCGGGACAGGGGGGGAAGCATACGCAGTATTTT. Amino acids: CAISDPGQGGKHTQYF.

This clone has just one count. J is TRBJ2-1 and V is TRBV19, with 9 bases fitting TRBD2. CDR1 is LNHDA and CDR2 is SQIVND in the germline V gene (reference sequence). V was clipped by 5 bases and J by 9 bases; unmatched bases: 17. This CDR3 has 17 amino acids. The CDR3 loop reads CASSGRRRVAGVREQFF. In DNA, the CDR3 is TGTGCCAGTAGTGGGCGCAGGAGGGTAGCGGGAGTCCGTGAGCAGTTCTTC. The full variable domain, its missing parts supplied by reference TRBV19 and TRBJ2-1, is DGGITQSPKYLFRKEGQNVTLSCEQNLNHDAMYWYRQDPGQGLRLIYYSQIVNDFQKGDIAEGYSVSREKKESFPLTVTSAQKNPTAFYLCASSGRRRVAGVREQFFGPGTRLTVL.

The chain recombines TRBV5-1 with TRBJ2-6, with D tentatively TRBD2 (5 bases). Trimming stripped 6 bases from V and 4 bases from J, with 14 bases between. The CDR3 sequence is 15 residues long. Germline CDR1 and CDR2: SGHRS and YFSETQ. CDR3 sequence reads: CASTLAGSGANVLTF. The CDR3, as DNA: TGCGCCAGCACCCTTGCGGGTTCCGGGGCCAACGTCCTGACTTTC.

The V and J genes are TRBV7-8 and TRBJ1-5; D uncertain. From germline, CDR1 is SGHVS and CDR2 FQNEAQ. Between the trimmed V and J ends, which lost 3 bases and 4 bases, there was a span of 10 bases. The CDR3 runs 14 residues. The CDR3 sequence is CASSLGRQNQPQHF. DNA for the CDR3: TGTGCCAGCAGCTTGGGCCGACAAAATCAGCCCCAGCATTTT.

Points on this clone: The sample carries other DNA sequences with the same CDR3. The chain carries TRBV27 and TRBJ2-6, with D hard to call. V was shortened by 2 bases and J by 3 bases, with 2 bases between the two germline ends. Germline V gives CDR1 MNHEY, CDR2 SMNVEV (reference sequence). The CDR3 spans 13 residues. The CDR3 sequence: CASSLSGANVLTF. The DNA of the CDR3 is TGTGCCAGCAGTTTAAGTGGGGCCAACGTCCTGACTTTC.

The rearrangement links TRBV7-2 to TRBJ1-1; D not resolved. Germline CDR1 reads SGHTA; CDR2 reads FQGNSA. There are 17 residues in the CDR3. Trimming removed 3 bases at V and 4 bases at J, with 21 bases between. CDR3 protein: CASSFGSQGLLSTEAFF. Written as DNA, the CDR3 is TGTGCCAGCAGCTTCGGGTCTCAAGGGTTGTTATCCACTGAAGCTTTCTTT.

V and J are TRBV11-2 and TRBJ2-2; D perhaps matches TRBD2 (5 bases). The germline V gene has CDR1 SGHAT and CDR2 FQNNGV. The CDR3 totals 15 residues. V was cut by 1 base and J by 1 base, with 7 bases left in between. CDR3 nucleotide sequence: TGTGCCAGCAGCTTAGGGGCGGGGAACACCGGGGAGCTGTTTTTT. Protein: CASSLGAGNTGELFF.

The V and J genes are TRBV9 and TRBJ2-7, with a possible D match to TRBD2 (5 bases). Germline CDR1 is SGDLS and CDR2 is YYNGEE. Trimming removed 0 bases at V and 0 bases at J, with 19 bases between. The length of the CDR3 is 18 residues. The CDR3 here is CASSVGEGDQAYSYEQYF. The CDR3, as DNA: TGTGCCAGCAGCGTAGGCGAGGGAGACCAAGCCTACTCCTACGAGCAGTACTTC. Variable domain in full (rest from reference TRBV9 and TRBJ2-7): DSGVTQTPKHLITATGQRVTLRCSPRSGDLSVYWYQQSLDQGLQFLIQYYNGEERAKGNILERFSAQQFPDLHSELNLSSLELGDSALYFCASSVGEGDQAYSYEQYFGPGTRLTVT.

Note on this clone: A far bigger clonotype differs at one base, so this is likely a read error. Within the sample, other DNA sequences also encode this same CDR3. The chain couples TRBV30 to TRBJ1-1; D not certain. In germline, CDR1 is GTSNPN, CDR2 SVGIG (reference sequence). The length of the CDR3 is 18 residues. Trimming stripped 1 base from V and 3 bases from J, with 24 bases between. DNA of the CDR3: TGTGCCTGGAGTGCCTCCCAGGTCCGACGGGGTTCGGACACTGAAGCTTTCTTT. The encoded protein is CAWSASQVRRGSDTEAFF.

The rearrangement links TRBV6-5 to TRBJ1-4; D may be TRBD1 (6 bases). Germline V lookup: CDR1 MNHEY, CDR2 SVGAGI. Trimming cost V 5 bases and J 3 bases, with 10 bases left between them. CDR3 length: 14 residues. CDR3 loop: CASSNRASNEKLFF. The CDR3 DNA reads as TGTGCCAGCAGTAACAGGGCCTCTAATGAAAAACTGTTTTTT.

About this clone itself: The limits of the CDR3 on the DNA are not certain, so only TCRdb's listed CDR3 is given. The rearrangement uses TRBV28 and TRBJ1-5. From germline, CDR1 is MDHEN and CDR2 SYDVKM. Including both end residues, the CDR3 is 16 amino acids long. CDR3 region: CASSFFWERAYQPQHF.